This TCR beta chain was captured in a study of blood T cell repertoires in COVID-19. For the study at large: Sources were T cells, B-cell-depleted T cells, or PBMCs; the material itself was cDNA or gDNA.

How the authors handled the data: Reference gene primers were amplified, and this amplification served to estimate nucleated cell counts. Generated by immunoSEQ multiplex PCR, the TCRdb table keeps only in-frame clones and is missing some. V and J calls and clone size are copied from that table; D and trimming were computed from the DNA. The sample yields around 100,000 clones, 89% seen once. The length of the CDR3 is 15 residues. Per germline, CDR1 MNHEY and CDR2 SMNVEV (reference sequence). V was pared by 9 bases and J by 5 bases, with 9 bases of the junction left unmatched. Sequenced: peripheral blood. The chain employs TRBV27 and TRBJ2-2; 10 bases fit TRBD1. The source of this sequence is a woman aged 55-75 years with acute or convalescent COVID-19. The CDR3 DNA reads as TGTGCCAGTACCGGGACAGGGGTCGGGACCGGGGAGCTGTTTTTT. Encoded protein: CASTGTGVGTGELFF.